A selection of T cell receptor beta chains follows, all from one sample in a study of T cell responses to AZD1222 COVID-19 vaccine. Generated by immunoSEQ multiplex PCR, the TCRdb table keeps only in-frame clones and is missing some. The profile covers around 120,000 clones, with about 92% appearing a single time and 13% to 15% taken by the ten largest. Here the sequenced sample was peripheral blood, taken on day 0 of AZD1222 vaccination. Receptors were obtained from an adult in good health. Both conserved end residues are part of each CDR3. A D gene is named only where the DNA matches it firmly. Clone size is not always given. Where it is, it says once, few, many or a class for expanded clones.

D gene: -; V gene: TRBV19; J gene: TRBJ1-2; clone size: -; CDR3 protein: CASSIGGGYGYTF; CDR3 DNA: TGTGCCAGTAGTATAGGAGGGGGCTATGGCTACACCTTC
D gene: TRBD1; V gene: TRBV6-5; J gene: TRBJ2-7; clone size: -; CDR3 protein: CASIGTGPEQYF; CDR3 DNA: TGTGCCAGCATTGGGACAGGCCCCGAGCAGTACTTC
D gene: TRBD2; V gene: TRBV6-2/TRBV6-3; J gene: TRBJ2-7; clone size: -; CDR3 protein: CASSYEHRTSSYEQYF; CDR3 DNA: TGTGCCAGCAGTTACGAACACAGGACTAGCTCCTACGAGCAGTACTTC
D gene: TRBD1; V gene: TRBV19; J gene: TRBJ2-1; clone size: -; CDR3 protein: CASPNGQGSSYNEQFF; CDR3 DNA: TGTGCCAGTCCCAACGGACAGGGGAGCTCCTACAATGAGCAGTTCTTC
D gene: -; V gene: TRBV6-2/TRBV6-3; J gene: TRBJ1-2; clone size: once; CDR3 protein: CASSYPRTVATDGYTF; CDR3 DNA: TGTGCCAGCAGTTACCCGAGGACAGTAGCAACGGATGGCTACACCTTC
D gene: -; V gene: TRBV18; J gene: TRBJ1-1; clone size: -; CDR3 protein: CASSPFDGGGDTEAFF; CDR3 DNA: TGTGCCAGCTCACCCTTCGACGGTGGTGGGGACACTGAAGCTTTCTTT
D gene: TRBD1; V gene: TRBV19; J gene: TRBJ2-5; clone size: -; CDR3 protein: CASSNTGAQETQYF; CDR3 DNA: TGTGCCAGTAGTAACACAGGGGCCCAGGAGACCCAGTACTTC
D gene: -; V gene: TRBV28; J gene: TRBJ1-4; clone size: -; CDR3 protein: CASSLGGGEKLFF; CDR3 DNA: TGTGCCAGCAGTTTAGGGGGGGGTGAAAAACTGTTTTTT
D gene: -; V gene: TRBV2; J gene: TRBJ1-6; clone size: -; CDR3 protein: CASRAGDSGNSPLHF; CDR3 DNA: TGTGCCAGCAGGGCCGGGGACTCAGGCAATTCACCCCTCCACTTT
D gene: TRBD1; V gene: TRBV28; J gene: TRBJ1-6; clone size: -; CDR3 protein: CASKGQEGSPLHF; CDR3 DNA: TGTGCCAGCAAAGGACAGGAAGGTTCACCCCTCCACTTT
D gene: -; V gene: TRBV6-2/TRBV6-3; J gene: TRBJ1-5; clone size: -; CDR3 protein: CASSELVRLGALNQPQHF; CDR3 DNA: TGTGCCAGCAGCGAACTCGTCCGCCTAGGGGCCCTCAATCAGCCCCAGCATTTT
D gene: -; V gene: TRBV7-2; J gene: TRBJ2-1; clone size: -; CDR3 protein: CASSLFIEQFF; CDR3 DNA: TGTGCCAGCAGCTTATTTATTGAGCAGTTCTTC
D gene: TRBD2; V gene: TRBV9; J gene: TRBJ2-7; clone size: -; CDR3 protein: CASSVGGGSPFEQYF; CDR3 DNA: TGTGCCAGCAGCGTAGGGGGAGGGAGTCCCTTCGAGCAGTACTTC
D gene: -; V gene: TRBV4-1; J gene: TRBJ2-7; clone size: -; CDR3 protein: CASSQDEARIRVSYEQYF; CDR3 DNA: TGCGCCAGCAGCCAAGATGAAGCGAGAATTAGAGTCTCATACGAGCAGTACTTC
D gene: -; V gene: TRBV28; J gene: TRBJ2-2; clone size: -; CDR3 protein: CASSSGVRGYTGELFF; CDR3 DNA: TGTGCCAGCAGTTCAGGGGTTCGGGGATACACCGGGGAGCTGTTTTTT
D gene: -; V gene: TRBV18; J gene: TRBJ1-4; clone size: -; CDR3 protein: CASSLARGSNEKLFF; CDR3 DNA: TGTGCCAGCTCACTGGCTCGGGGTTCTAATGAAAAACTGTTTTTT
D gene: TRBD2; V gene: TRBV5-1; J gene: TRBJ2-3; clone size: -; CDR3 protein: CASSLGAGGPNTQYF; CDR3 DNA: TGCGCCAGCAGCTTGGGAGCGGGGGGGCCTAATACGCAGTATTTT
D gene: -; V gene: TRBV19; J gene: TRBJ2-7; clone size: -; CDR3 protein: CASSRRGTSYEQYF; CDR3 DNA: TGTGCCAGTAGCCGGCGGGGTACATCCTACGAGCAGTACTTC
D gene: -; V gene: TRBV14; J gene: TRBJ1-5; clone size: -; CDR3 protein: CASSPTWGYDSNQPQHF; CDR3 DNA: TGTGCCAGCAGCCCGACGTGGGGGTACGATAGCAATCAGCCCCAGCATTTT